The rows below give T cell receptor beta chains drawn from one sample of a study of patients and donors after allogeneic stem cell transplantation. TCRdb reanalysed the RT-PCR reads using MiXCR and keeps one entry per CDR3 protein. In the table there are about 150,000 distinct CDR3 sequences, about 40% of which are singletons. Sequenced material: blood, either unsorted or a sorted T cell fraction (not recorded which). All receptors derive from a human donor who was either an allogeneic HSCT recipient or a stem cell or donor lymphocyte infusion donor (not recorded which). It is not recorded whose cells these are; they may come from a transplant donor. Both conserved end residues are part of each CDR3. D genes are given only for firm matches. The listing skips clone size in some rows; elsewhere it reads once, few, many or a size class.

CDR3 protein,CDR3 DNA,J gene,clone size,V gene,D gene
CSAPYGARETEAFF,TGCAGTGCCCCGTACGGGGCGCGGGAGACTGAAGCTTTCTTT,TRBJ1-1,once,TRBV20-1,-
CSVVHQRGANNEQFF,TGCAGCGTTGTCCACCAGCGGGGGGCAAACAATGAGCAGTTCTTC,TRBJ2-1,few,TRBV29-1,TRBD2
CASSQADSPLHF,TGCGCCAGCAGCCAAGCAGATTCACCCCTCCACTTT,TRBJ1-6,-,TRBV4-3,-
CASGTTNEKLFF,TGCGCCAGTGGGACAACTAATGAAAAACTGTTTTTT,TRBJ1-4,-,TRBV10-2,-
CASSFRGGRITGELFF,TGTGCCAGCAGTTTCCGAGGAGGGAGGATCACCGGGGAGCTGTTTTTT,TRBJ2-2,-,TRBV6-2/TRBV6-3,-
CASSFQGGTDTQYF,TGCGCCAGCAGCTTCCAGGGGGGCACAGATACGCAGTATTTT,TRBJ2-3,many,TRBV5-1,TRBD1
CASRKTGVGEAEAFF,TGTGCCAGCAGAAAAACAGGGGTGGGGGAAGCTGAAGCTTTCTTT,TRBJ1-1,-,TRBV13,TRBD1
CASSSRGPTGELFF,TGTGCCAGCAGCTCGCGGGGGCCGACCGGGGAGCTGTTTTTT,TRBJ2-2,once,TRBV9,-
CASSHGLAGGPGTGELFF,TGTGCCAGCAGCCACGGACTAGCGGGGGGGCCAGGCACCGGGGAGCTGTTTTTT,TRBJ2-2,-,TRBV4-2,TRBD2
CASSLAGLAYEQYF,TGTGCCAGCAGCTTAGCGGGCCTGGCCTACGAGCAGTACTTC,TRBJ2-7,-,TRBV7-9,-